The next 8 T cell receptor beta chains were all read from a single sample in a study of T cell responses to AZD1222 COVID-19 vaccine. Assay: immunoSEQ multiplex PCR; the TCRdb copy retains only in-frame clones and omits some. The table lists more than 80,000 clones, approximately 90% of them singletons. The source material was peripheral blood, sampled 28 days after the second AZD1222 dose. These TCRs come from an adult who received the AZD1222 COVID-19 vaccine.

The chain joins TRBV9 to TRBJ2-5; 11 positions match TRBD2. V was clipped by 0 bases and J by 4 bases; unmatched bases: 23. This CDR3 contains 22 residues. Germline V CDR1 and CDR2: SGDLS, YYNGEE. The DNA of the CDR3 is TGTGCCAGCAGCGTAGAGGAGATTCCCCGAGTCACTAGCGGGAGTGGGAGAGAGACCCAGTACTTC. Translation gives CASSVEEIPRVTSGSGRETQYF.

This clone appeared a single time. This chain links TRBV7-9 with TRBJ1-2, with 8 bases fitting TRBD1. Germline CDR1 reads SEHNR; CDR2 reads FQNEAQ (reference sequence). This CDR3 is built from 12 residues. V lost 5 bases, J lost 13 bases, and 9 bases stayed unmatched. As DNA, the CDR3 is TGTGCCAGCAGCCTCCCACAGGGGGGATCCACCTTC. Amino acids: CASSLPQGGSTF.

This chain links TRBV6-6 with TRBJ2-3; TRBD2 aligns across 14 bases. J was trimmed by 5 bases and V by 5 bases; bases with no gene match: 12. This CDR3 is built from 18 residues. Germline values: CDR1 MNHNY, CDR2 SVGAGI (reference sequence). The CDR3 is CASSPRLAGGPSGDTQYF. The CDR3 nucleotides are TGTGCCAGCAGTCCCAGACTAGCGGGAGGGCCTAGTGGAGATACGCAGTATTTT.

This rearrangement joins TRBV10-2 to TRBJ2-3; D is unresolved. CDR3 length: 11 amino acids. V lost 2 bases to trimming and J lost 10 bases, with 7 bases between them. Germline lookup yields CDR1 WSHSY and CDR2 SAAADI. The CDR3 loop is CASSETAAQYF. Here the CDR3 DNA reads TGCGCCAGCAGTGAGACCGCAGCGCAGTATTTT.

This chain joins TRBV9 and TRBJ1-6; TRBD1 matches 9 bases. There are 14 residues in the CDR3. Germline CDR1 reads SGDLS; CDR2 reads YYNGEE. V lost 3 bases and J lost 7; bases outside the gene matches: 2. CDR3 sequence: CASSDGQGNSPLHF. In nucleotides, the CDR3 is TGTGCCAGCAGCGATGGACAGGGGAATTCACCCCTCCACTTT.

This rearrangement joins TRBV4-3 to TRBJ1-6; weak D call: TRBD1 (6 bases). The CDR3 extends over 15 amino acids. Deletions cut 0 bases from V and 10 bases from J, with 13 bases between. CDR1 is LGHNA and CDR2 is YSLEER in the germline V gene. The CDR3 region is CASSQDPGAGSPLHF. In nucleotides, the CDR3 is TGCGCCAGCAGCCAAGATCCGGGGGCCGGATCACCCCTCCACTTT.

This rearrangement joins TRBV20-1 to TRBJ1-1; D is ambiguous. The CDR3 totals 17 residues. V was clipped by 3 bases and J by 0 bases, with 20 bases between them. Germline V gives CDR1 DFQATT, CDR2 SNEGSKA (reference sequence). The CDR3 loop reads CSASPHSAPKMNTEAFF. CDR3 coding DNA: TGCAGTGCTAGTCCCCACAGCGCGCCGAAGATGAACACTGAAGCTTTCTTT.

J is TRBJ2-7 and V is TRBV4-3; TRBD2 matches 11 bases. CDR1 and CDR2 (germline): LGHNA, YSLEER. The CDR3 covers 17 residues. After removal of 4 bases from V and 4 bases from J, the junction contained 12 bases not matched to a gene. In DNA, the CDR3 is TGCGCCAGCAGCCCTGAAGTGACTAGCGGGATGGGGTACGAGCAGTACTTC. Protein sequence: CASSPEVTSGMGYEQYF.